The 26 T cell receptor beta chains presented below share a single source sample, sequenced in a study of T cell responses to AZD1222 COVID-19 vaccine. Generated by immunoSEQ multiplex PCR, the TCRdb table keeps only in-frame clones and is missing some. The profile covers some 150,000 clones, with approximately 93% appearing a single time and about 0.9% taken by the ten largest. Sequenced material: peripheral blood, taken on day 0 of AZD1222 vaccination. Every receptor here comes from an adult in good health.

This chain uses TRBV6-5 with TRBJ2-1, with 8 bases aligning to TRBD1. The germline CDR1 and CDR2 sequences are MNHEY and SVGAGI. J lost 3 bases, V lost 9 bases, and 7 bases had no gene match. The length of the CDR3 is 14 residues. CDR3 DNA: TGTGCCAGTGGTACAGGGGGAATCTACAATGAGCAGTTCTTC. The encoded protein is CASGTGGIYNEQFF.

V usage is TRBV5-8 and J usage is TRBJ2-1, with D perhaps being TRBD1 or TRBD2 (6 bases each). Germline V gene lookup returns CDR1 SGHTS and CDR2 YDEGEE. V lost 2 bases, J lost 7 bases, and 16 bases lay in between. The CDR3 is made up of 15 amino acids. CDR3 amino acids: CASSFSWGAGNEQFF. The CDR3 DNA reads TGTGCCAGCAGCTTCAGTTGGGGGGCGGGAAATGAGCAGTTCTTC.

The gene calls are TRBV28 and TRBJ1-2; no clear D gene. CDR3 size: 14 residues. The germline gives CDR1 MDHEN, CDR2 SYDVKM. V lost 4 bases to trimming and J lost 4 bases, with 13 bases between them. This chain's CDR3 is CASSSGQQSYGYTF. In DNA, the CDR3 is TGTGCCAGCAGTTCCGGGCAACAGAGCTATGGCTACACCTTC.

This clone has a handful of counts. The chain employs TRBV29-1 and TRBJ1-2; maybe TRBD1 (5 bases). Germline loops: CDR1 SQVTM, CDR2 ANQGSEA. Deletions cut 4 bases from V and 7 bases from J, with 10 bases between. The CDR3 has 11 residues. CDR3 sequence: CSVVRGIGYTF. In DNA form, the CDR3 reads TGCAGCGTTGTCCGGGGGATTGGCTACACCTTC.

This chain links TRBV5-1 with TRBJ2-7; 15 bases match TRBD2. V was clipped by 6 bases and J by 8 bases; unmatched bases: 6. The CDR3 totals 14 residues. Germline assignment: CDR1 SGHRS and CDR2 YFSETQ. The CDR3 bases are TGCGCCAGCAAAAGGACTAGCGGGGGGGACCAGCAGTACTTC. Translating gives CASKRTSGGDQQYF.

V usage is TRBV10-3 and J usage is TRBJ2-1, with TRBD1 matching over 11 bases. The CDR3 totals 15 residues. CDR1 and CDR2 from the germline V gene are ENHRY and SYGVKD. With V trimmed by 11 bases and J by 7 bases, 13 bases remained unmatched. DNA of the CDR3: TGTGCCTCCTCCCCGGGACAGGGGGTTCTAAATGAGCAGTTCTTC. This encodes CASSPGQGVLNEQFF.

Concerning this clone itself: At one end, the junction sequence differs from germline, possibly due to a read error. The rearrangement joins TRBV3-1 (or the pseudogene TRBV3-2) to TRBJ1-2; 7 bases fit TRBD1. In germline, CDR1 is LGHDT, CDR2 YNNKEL (reference sequence). The CDR3 covers 15 residues. The CDR3 DNA sequence: TGTGCCAGCAGCCAAGTAGGGGGACAGCAGTATGGCTGCACCTTC. Its translation: CASSQVGGQQYGCTF.

This clone was recorded once. The chain links TRBV7-9 to TRBJ1-4; no reliable D call. The V end was cut by 3 bases, the J end by 4 bases, with 9 bases between. This CDR3 contains 14 residues. CDR1 and CDR2 (germline): SEHNR, FQNEAQ (reference sequence). The CDR3 DNA reads as TGTGCCAGCAGCTTCAGTGGCAATAATGAAAAACTGTTTTTT. It codes for CASSFSGNNEKLFF.

On this clone: Other DNA sequences of this sample code for an identical CDR3. This chain links TRBV5-1 with TRBJ1-5, with 8 nucleotides matching TRBD1. V gave up 0 bases and J gave up 4 bases; unmatched junction bases: 0. Germline assignment: CDR1 SGHRS and CDR2 YFSETQ. This CDR3 spans 14 amino acids. As DNA, the CDR3 is TGCGCCAGCAGCTTGGGGACAGGGAATCAGCCCCAGCATTTT. Residues: CASSLGTGNQPQHF.

In its sample, this clone was seen a few times. This sequence joins TRBV30 and TRBJ1-5; D is unclear. CDR3 size: 14 residues. V was clipped by 0 bases and J by 3 bases, with 9 bases between them. Germline V gene lookup returns CDR1 GTSNPN and CDR2 SVGIG (reference sequence). CDR3 loop: CAWSVGQFNQPQHF. The CDR3 DNA follows: TGTGCCTGGAGTGTAGGGCAGTTCAATCAGCCCCAGCATTTT.

The CDR3 DNA reads as TGTGCCAGCAGCCAAGATCTATCCACTGAAGCTTTCTTT. Its translation is CASSQDLSTEAFF. V and J are TRBV3-1 (or the pseudogene TRBV3-2) and TRBJ1-1; D gene ambiguous. Trimming removed 0 bases at V and 4 bases at J, with 6 bases between. Germline CDR1 and CDR2: LGHDT and YNNKEL (reference sequence). The length of the CDR3 is 13 residues.

Turning to this clone: The sample holds other DNA sequences that translate to the same CDR3. The gene calls are TRBV30 and TRBJ1-5, with 8 bases that match TRBD1. Trimming cost V 0 bases and J 2 bases; bases outside gene matches: 0. Germline loops: CDR1 GTSNPN, CDR2 SVGIG (reference sequence). There are 14 residues in the CDR3. CDR3 nucleotides: TGTGCCTGGAGTGTACAGGGGGGCAATCAGCCCCAGCATTTT. Its translation: CAWSVQGGNQPQHF. Full variable domain (rest looked up from reference TRBV30 and TRBJ1-5): SQTIHQWPATLVQPVGSPLSLECTVEGTSNPNLYWYRQAAGRGLQLLFYSVGIGQISSEVPQNLSASRPQDRQFILSSKKLLLSDSGFYLCAWSVQGGNQPQHFGDGTRLSIL.

The J gene is TRBJ2-5, the V gene TRBV11-3, with TRBD2 identical over 10 bases. CDR1 SGHNT and CDR2 YENEEA come from the germline V gene. The V gene end was trimmed by 2 bases and the J gene end by 3 bases; junction bases not matched to a gene: 9. The CDR3 is 17 residues long. The CDR3 DNA is TGTGCCAGCAGCTTATTCGGGGGGAGCGGGGGGGAAGAGACCCAGTACTTC. This gives the protein CASSLFGGSGGEETQYF.

This sequence joins TRBV28 and TRBJ1-2, with D unresolved. The CDR3 covers 14 residues. Between the trimmed V and J ends, which lost 5 bases and 4 bases, there was a span of 14 bases. Germline V gene sequence: CDR1 MDHEN, CDR2 SYDVKM. CDR3: CASSPNFRSYGYTF. CDR3 DNA sequence: TGTGCCAGCAGTCCGAATTTTAGATCCTATGGCTACACCTTC.

The rearrangement uses TRBV5-4 and TRBJ2-2, with 7 bases that match TRBD1. This CDR3 has 16 residues. CDR1 SGHNT and CDR2 YYREEE come from the germline V gene (reference sequence). V shed 4 bases, J shed 5 bases, and the junction held 11 bases outside the gene matches. The CDR3 region is CASSRDETQGTGELFF. Here the CDR3 DNA reads TGTGCCAGCAGCCGGGACGAGACACAGGGGACCGGGGAGCTGTTTTTT.

This chain links TRBV5-4 with TRBJ2-1, with D possibly matching TRBD2 (6 bases). Trimming removed 2 bases from V and 0 bases from J, with 9 bases in between. The CDR3 has 15 residues. Germline V lookup: CDR1 SGHNT, CDR2 YYREEE (reference sequence). The CDR3 spells CASSLRGGSYNEQFF. The CDR3, as DNA: TGTGCCAGCAGCTTAAGGGGAGGCTCCTACAATGAGCAGTTCTTC.

This chain joins TRBV19 and TRBJ2-7; 7 nucleotides match TRBD2. V trimming: 4 bases; J trimming: 0 bases; junction bases outside the gene matches: 0. CDR1 is LNHDA, CDR2 SQIVND, per germline (reference sequence). CDR3 length equals 13 residues. The CDR3 loop reads CASSSGSSYEQYF. CDR3 in DNA: TGTGCCAGTAGTAGCGGGAGCTCCTACGAGCAGTACTTC.

The rearrangement joins TRBV29-1 to TRBJ2-1; the D is unclear. V lost 1 base and J 0 bases, leaving 13 bases between the germline ends. Germline lookup yields CDR1 SQVTM and CDR2 ANQGSEA. The CDR3 contains 16 residues. The CDR3 DNA follows: TGCAGCGTTGAAGGGGTTCGACAACACTCCTACAATGAGCAGTTCTTC. Its protein product is CSVEGVRQHSYNEQFF.

V is TRBV12-3 or TRBV12-4 and J is TRBJ1-6, with D perhaps TRBD1 (6 bases). V gave up 5 bases and J gave up 5 bases, with 7 bases separating them. The CDR3 is 13 residues long. DNA of the CDR3: TGTGCCAGCAGTCCAGGGGATAATTCACCCCTCCACTTT. This gives the protein CASSPGDNSPLHF.

This clone was seen a handful of times. This sequence joins TRBV27 and TRBJ2-7; D not certain. This CDR3 has 11 residues. Germline V gene data show CDR1 as MNHEY and CDR2 as SMNVEV (reference sequence). V was shortened by 5 bases and J by 3 bases, with 5 bases between the two germline ends. DNA for the CDR3: TGTGCCAGCAGTAGCCTCTACGAGCAGTACTTC. Encoded protein: CASSSLYEQYF.

As for this clone: Other DNA sequences from this sample encode an identical CDR3 as well. The chain carries TRBV6-5 and TRBJ1-1, with D possibly TRBD1 on 6 matching bases. Per the germline V gene, CDR1 is MNHEY and CDR2 is SVGAGI. Deletions cut 6 bases from V and 0 bases from J, with 8 bases between. This CDR3 comprises 13 residues. The CDR3 spells CASSRTVNTEAFF. As DNA, the CDR3 is TGTGCCAGCAGCAGGACAGTGAACACTGAAGCTTTCTTT.

The chain links TRBV2 to TRBJ1-2; 8 bases align to TRBD1. The germline V gene encodes CDR1 SNHLY and CDR2 FYNNEI. V was pared by 6 bases and J by 8 bases, with 11 bases of the junction left unmatched. The CDR3 has 14 residues. CDR3 nucleotide sequence: TGTGCCAGCAGCTTACAGGGAGGGACAGGAGGCTACACCTTC. It translates to CASSLQGGTGGYTF.

The CDR3 loop reads CASSPRNEKLFF. The CDR3 DNA is TGTGCCAGTAGTCCCCGTAATGAAAAACTGTTTTTT. The V call is TRBV19, the J call TRBJ1-4; the D is unclear. The germline gives CDR1 LNHDA, CDR2 SQIVND (reference sequence). Trimming took off 5 bases at V and 4 bases at J, with 5 bases between the two ends. This CDR3 has 12 residues.

The V call is TRBV3-1 (or the pseudogene TRBV3-2), the J call TRBJ1-2; D unresolved. The germline V and J ends were trimmed by 0 bases and 6 bases, with 5 bases remaining between them. Germline lookup yields CDR1 LGHDT and CDR2 YNNKEL (reference sequence). This CDR3 is built from 12 residues. For the CDR3, the DNA is TGTGCCAGCAGCCAAGATCTGAATGGCTACACCTTC. This sequence encodes CASSQDLNGYTF.

The V and J genes are TRBV7-8 and TRBJ2-7; D gene uncertain. Trimming removed 2 bases at V and 4 bases at J, with 18 bases between. Looked up from germline, CDR1 is SGHVS and CDR2 is FQNEAQ. The CDR3 runs 16 residues. Written as DNA, the CDR3 is TGTGCCAGCAGCTTAATTTTGCCTATCCGGAATTACGAGCAGTACTTC. It yields the protein CASSLILPIRNYEQYF. The full variable domain, completed using reference TRBV7-8 and TRBJ2-7, is GAGVSQSPRYKVAKRGQDVALRCDPISGHVSLFWYQQALGQGPEFLTYFQNEAQLDKSGLPSDRFFAERPEGSVSTLKIQRTQQEDSAVYLCASSLILPIRNYEQYFGPGTRLTVT.

CDR3 nucleotides: TGTGCCAGCAGCTTAGAACGGGGCCCTAACTATGGCTACACCTTC. Translating gives CASSLERGPNYGYTF. V is TRBV7-7 and J is TRBJ1-2; D perhaps matches TRBD1 (5 bases). This CDR3 spans 15 amino acids. V was shortened by 1 base and J by 0 bases, with 9 bases between the two germline ends. Germline V lookup: CDR1 SSHAT, CDR2 FNYEAQ (reference sequence).